This TCR beta chain was observed in a study of T cells of healthy individuals (dated by TCRdb to the late 2010s). Library creation used 5' RACE. Sequencing was carried out with an Illumina MiSeq. The public reads were reprocessed in TCRdb via fastp at Q25 and MiXCR, keeping in-frame beta chains. Rows matching on CDR3 protein sequence are summarized as one entry with the most common DNA and genes. The sample has about 57,000 distinct CDR3 sequences on record, about 16% of them singletons. The top ten constitute about 4.4% of the sample. V is shortened by 5 bases, J by 2 bases, and the region joining them spans 10 bases. As encoded in the germline V gene, CDR1 is SGHVS while CDR2 is FQNEAQ. The CDR3 measures 13 amino acids from cysteine to phenylalanine. The only DNA kept is the CDR3, 39 bases in frame from the first base. In this sample, this clonotype turned up a few times. What this receptor recognizes is not known. Base-call qualities are not available, and no considerably larger clone is one nucleotide away.

The V and J segments used are TRBV7-8 and TRBJ2-7, and the D gene may be TRBD1, 6 bases matching. The receptor was isolated from a human donor in good health. The sequence in DNA is TGTGCCAGCAGCGCAGGGGTTACCTACGAGCAGTACTTC. The resulting protein is CASSAGVTYEQYF.